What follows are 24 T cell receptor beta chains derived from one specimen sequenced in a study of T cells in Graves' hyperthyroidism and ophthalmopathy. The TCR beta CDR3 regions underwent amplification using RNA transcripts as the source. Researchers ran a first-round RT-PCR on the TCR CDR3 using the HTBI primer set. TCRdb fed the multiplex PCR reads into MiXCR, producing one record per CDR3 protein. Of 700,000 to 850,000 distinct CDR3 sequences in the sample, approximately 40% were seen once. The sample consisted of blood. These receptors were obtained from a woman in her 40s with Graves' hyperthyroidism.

The CDR3 sequence: CASRVTGGVVNTEAFF. The CDR3 nucleotides are TGTGCCAGCAGGGTGACAGGGGGCGTAGTGAACACTGAAGCTTTCTTT. The genes are TRBV15 and TRBJ1-1; 10 bases map to TRBD1. The germline V gene encodes CDR1 LNHNV and CDR2 YYDKDF (reference sequence). The V and J ends lost 10 bases and 0 bases, in that order; junction bases with no gene match: 11. The CDR3 totals 16 residues.

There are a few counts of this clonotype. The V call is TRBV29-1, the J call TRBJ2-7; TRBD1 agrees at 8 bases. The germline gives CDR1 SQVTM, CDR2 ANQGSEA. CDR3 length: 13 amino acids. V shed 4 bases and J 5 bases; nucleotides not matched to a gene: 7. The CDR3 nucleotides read TGCAGCGTTGGCTGGGACAGGTCCCACGAGCAGTACTTC. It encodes CSVGWDRSHEQYF.

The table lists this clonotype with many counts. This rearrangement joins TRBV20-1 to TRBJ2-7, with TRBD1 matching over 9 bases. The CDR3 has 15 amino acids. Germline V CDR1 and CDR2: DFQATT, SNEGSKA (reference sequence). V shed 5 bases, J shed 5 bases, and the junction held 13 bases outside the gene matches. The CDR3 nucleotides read TGCAGTGCTGACCGACGACAGGGGGTCTTGAACGAGCAGTACTTC. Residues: CSADRRQGVLNEQYF.

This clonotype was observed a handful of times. CDR3 in amino acids: CSSPPDRTSGAGANVLTF. The CDR3 DNA reads TGCAGTTCACCACCCGACAGGACCTCTGGGGCTGGGGCCAACGTCCTGACTTTC. This chain uses TRBV20-1 with TRBJ2-6; a possible D gene is TRBD1 (6 bases). CDR3 length: 18 residues. V was trimmed by 8 bases and J by 2 bases, leaving 25 bases between them. Germline lookup yields CDR1 DFQATT and CDR2 SNEGSKA (reference sequence).

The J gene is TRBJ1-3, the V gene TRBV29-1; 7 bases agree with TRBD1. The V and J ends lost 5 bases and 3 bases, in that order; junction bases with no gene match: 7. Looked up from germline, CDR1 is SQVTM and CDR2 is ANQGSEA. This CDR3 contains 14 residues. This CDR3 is CSVRGQGVGNTIYF. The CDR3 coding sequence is TGCAGCGTTCGTGGTCAGGGGGTTGGAAACACCATATATTTT. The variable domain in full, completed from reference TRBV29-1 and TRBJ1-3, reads SAVISQKPSRDICQRGTSLTIQCQVDSQVTMMFWYRQQPGQSLTLIATANQGSEATYESGFVIDKFPISRPNLTFSTLTVSNMSPEDSSIYLCSVRGQGVGNTIYFGEGSWLTVV.

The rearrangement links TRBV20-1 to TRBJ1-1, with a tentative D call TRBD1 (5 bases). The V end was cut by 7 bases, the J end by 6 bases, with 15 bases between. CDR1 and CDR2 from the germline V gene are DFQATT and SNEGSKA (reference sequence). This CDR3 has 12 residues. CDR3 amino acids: CSVLGGSAEAFF. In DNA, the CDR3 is TGCAGTGTCCTCGGGGGGTCCGCTGAAGCTTTCTTT.

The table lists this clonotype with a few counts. CDR3 in DNA: TGTGCCAGCAGTGAATCCGGGACGAGGGGCTACGGTGGCTACACCTTC. Translated: CASSESGTRGYGGYTF. V gene TRBV25-1 combines with J gene TRBJ1-2; TRBD1 might be the D (5 bases). The CDR3 length is 16 residues. CDR1 and CDR2 (germline): MGHDK, SYGVNS. V lost 1 base, J lost 7 bases, and 19 bases lay in between.

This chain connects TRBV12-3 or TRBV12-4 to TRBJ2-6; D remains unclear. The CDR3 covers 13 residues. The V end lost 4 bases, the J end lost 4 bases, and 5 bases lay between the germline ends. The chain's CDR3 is CASSYRGANVLTF. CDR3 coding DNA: TGTGCCAGCAGTTACCGCGGGGCCAACGTCCTGACTTTC.

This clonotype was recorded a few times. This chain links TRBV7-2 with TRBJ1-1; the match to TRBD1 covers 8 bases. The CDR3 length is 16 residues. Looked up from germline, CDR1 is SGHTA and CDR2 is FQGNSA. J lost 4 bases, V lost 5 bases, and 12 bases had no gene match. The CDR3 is CASSQDNRGFGTEAFF. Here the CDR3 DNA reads TGTGCCAGCAGCCAAGATAACAGGGGGTTTGGCACTGAAGCTTTCTTT.

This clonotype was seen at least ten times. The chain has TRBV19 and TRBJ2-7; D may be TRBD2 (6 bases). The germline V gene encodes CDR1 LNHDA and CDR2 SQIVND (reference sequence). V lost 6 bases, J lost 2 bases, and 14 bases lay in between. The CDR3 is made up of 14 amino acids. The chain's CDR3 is CASRGAGRAYEQYF. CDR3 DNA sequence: TGTGCCAGTAGGGGCGCCGGGAGAGCCTACGAGCAGTACTTC.

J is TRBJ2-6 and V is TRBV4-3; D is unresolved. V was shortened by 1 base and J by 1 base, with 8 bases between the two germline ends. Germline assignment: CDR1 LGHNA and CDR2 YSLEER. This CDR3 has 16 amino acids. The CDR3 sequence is CASSQGTTSGANVLTF. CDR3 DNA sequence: TGCGCCAGCAGCCAAGGCACGACTTCTGGGGCCAACGTCCTGACTTTC.

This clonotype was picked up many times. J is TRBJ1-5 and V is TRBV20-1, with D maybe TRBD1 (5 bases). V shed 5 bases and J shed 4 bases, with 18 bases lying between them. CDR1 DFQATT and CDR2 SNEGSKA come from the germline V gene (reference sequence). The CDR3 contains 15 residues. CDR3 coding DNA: TGCAGTGCTTTTTTGCCGGGGGGTAGTAATCAGCCCCAGCATTTT. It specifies CSAFLPGGSNQPQHF.

Written as DNA, the CDR3 is TGTGCCAGCAGCTTGGGGATAGAGGGGCAGGATGGCTACACCTTC. Its protein product is CASSLGIEGQDGYTF. V gene TRBV5-8 combines with J gene TRBJ1-2; perhaps TRBD1 as D (5 bases). V lost 0 bases, J lost 6 bases, and 15 bases lay in between. This CDR3 has 15 amino acids. Germline lookup yields CDR1 SGHTS and CDR2 YDEGEE.

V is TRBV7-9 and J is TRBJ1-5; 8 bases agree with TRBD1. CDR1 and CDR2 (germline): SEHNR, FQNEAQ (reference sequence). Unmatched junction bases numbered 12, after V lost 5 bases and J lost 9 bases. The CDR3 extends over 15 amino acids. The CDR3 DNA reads TGTGCCAGCAGCCCGACAGGGGACACACGGAGGCCCCAGCATTTT. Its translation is CASSPTGDTRRPQHF. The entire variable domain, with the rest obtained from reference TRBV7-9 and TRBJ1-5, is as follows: DTGVSQNPRHKITKRGQNVTFRCDPISEHNRLYWYRQTLGQGPEFLTYFQNEAQLEKSRLLSDRFSAERPKGSFSTLEIQRTEQGDSAMYLCASSPTGDTRRPQHFGDGTRLSIL.

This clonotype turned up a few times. CDR3 loop: CASSWTDRGQLFF. The CDR3 DNA is TGTGCCAGCAGTTGGACGGACCGTGGGCAGCTGTTTTTT. This chain uses TRBV6-2 or TRBV6-3 with TRBJ2-2; no reliable D call. The germline CDR1 and CDR2 sequences are MNHEY and SVGEGT. This CDR3 is 13 amino acids long. V was cut by 4 bases and J by 12 bases, with 15 bases left in between.

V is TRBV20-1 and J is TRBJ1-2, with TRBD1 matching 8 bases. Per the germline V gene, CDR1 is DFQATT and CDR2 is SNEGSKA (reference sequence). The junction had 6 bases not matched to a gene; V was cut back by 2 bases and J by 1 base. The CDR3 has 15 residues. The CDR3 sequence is CSARSGQGLNYGYTF. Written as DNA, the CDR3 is TGCAGTGCTAGATCAGGACAGGGACTTAACTATGGCTACACCTTC.

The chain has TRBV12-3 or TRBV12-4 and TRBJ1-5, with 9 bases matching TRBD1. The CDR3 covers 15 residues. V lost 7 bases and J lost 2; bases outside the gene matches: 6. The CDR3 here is CASNPGQGGNQPQHF. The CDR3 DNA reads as TGTGCCAGCAACCCGGGACAGGGAGGCAATCAGCCCCAGCATTTT.

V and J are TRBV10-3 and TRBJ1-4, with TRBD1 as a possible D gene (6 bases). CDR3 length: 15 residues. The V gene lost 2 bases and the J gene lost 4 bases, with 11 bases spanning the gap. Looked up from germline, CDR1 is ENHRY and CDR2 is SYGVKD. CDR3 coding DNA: TGTGCCATCAGTGAGAAAGTGGACAGTAATGAAAAACTGTTTTTT. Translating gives CAISEKVDSNEKLFF.

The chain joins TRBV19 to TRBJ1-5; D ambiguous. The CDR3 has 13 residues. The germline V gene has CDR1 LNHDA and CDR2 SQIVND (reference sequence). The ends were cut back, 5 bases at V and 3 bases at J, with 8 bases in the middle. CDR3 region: CASSVIVNQPQHF. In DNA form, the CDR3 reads TGTGCCAGTAGTGTGATCGTCAATCAGCCCCAGCATTTT. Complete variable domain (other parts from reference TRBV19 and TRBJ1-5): DGGITQSPKYLFRKEGQNVTLSCEQNLNHDAMYWYRQDPGQGLRLIYYSQIVNDFQKGDIAEGYSVSREKKESFPLTVTSAQKNPTAFYLCASSVIVNQPQHFGDGTRLSIL.

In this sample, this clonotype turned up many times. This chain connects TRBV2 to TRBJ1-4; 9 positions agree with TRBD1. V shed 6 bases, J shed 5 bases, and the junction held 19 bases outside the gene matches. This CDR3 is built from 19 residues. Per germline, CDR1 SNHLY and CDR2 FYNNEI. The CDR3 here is CASSNSQGARSLGNEKLFF. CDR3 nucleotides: TGTGCCAGCAGCAATTCACAGGGGGCGCGTAGTTTAGGGAATGAAAAACTGTTTTTT.

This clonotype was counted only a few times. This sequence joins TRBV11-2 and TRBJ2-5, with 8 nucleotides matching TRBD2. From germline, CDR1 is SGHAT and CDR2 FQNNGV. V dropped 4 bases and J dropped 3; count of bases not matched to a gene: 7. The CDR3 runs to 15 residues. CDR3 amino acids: CASSSSSGGEETQYF. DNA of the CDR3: TGTGCCAGCAGCTCAAGCAGCGGGGGAGAAGAGACCCAGTACTTC.

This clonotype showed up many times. The CDR3 protein is CASSLIGQAYGYTF. CDR3 nucleotide sequence: TGTGCCAGCAGCTTGATCGGCCAGGCATATGGCTACACCTTC. The chain uses TRBV5-4 and TRBJ1-2; no clear D gene. V was cut by 1 base and J by 5 bases, with 12 bases left in between. Germline V lookup: CDR1 SGHNT, CDR2 YYREEE (reference sequence). The CDR3 has 14 residues.

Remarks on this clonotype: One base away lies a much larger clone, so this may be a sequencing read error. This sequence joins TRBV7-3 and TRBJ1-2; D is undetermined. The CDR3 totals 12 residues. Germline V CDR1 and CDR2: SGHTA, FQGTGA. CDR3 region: CASSQWDYGYTF. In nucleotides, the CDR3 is TGCGCCAGCAGCCAATGGGACTATGGCTACACCTTC.

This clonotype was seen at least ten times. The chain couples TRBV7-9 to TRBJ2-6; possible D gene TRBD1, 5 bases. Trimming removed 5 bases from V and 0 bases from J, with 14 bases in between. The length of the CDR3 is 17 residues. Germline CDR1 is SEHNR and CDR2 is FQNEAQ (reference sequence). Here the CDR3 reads CASSDRTLYSGANVLTF. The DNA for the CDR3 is TGTGCCAGCAGCGACAGAACCCTATACTCTGGGGCCAACGTCCTGACTTTC.